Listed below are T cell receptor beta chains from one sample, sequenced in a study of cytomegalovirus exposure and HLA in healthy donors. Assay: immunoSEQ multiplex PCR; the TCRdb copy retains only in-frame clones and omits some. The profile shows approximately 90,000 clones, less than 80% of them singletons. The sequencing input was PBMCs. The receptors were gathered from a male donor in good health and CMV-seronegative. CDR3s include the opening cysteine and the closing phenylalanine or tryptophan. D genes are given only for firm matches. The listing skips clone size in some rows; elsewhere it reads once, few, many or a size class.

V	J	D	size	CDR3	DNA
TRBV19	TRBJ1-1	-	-	CASSIGGSEAFF	TGTGCCAGTAGTATCGGGGGGAGTGAAGCTTTCTTT
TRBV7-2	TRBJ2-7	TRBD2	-	CASSQRGDEQYF	TGTGCCAGCAGCCAACGGGGGGACGAGCAGTACTTC
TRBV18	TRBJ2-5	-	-	CASSPNKETQYF	TGTGCCAGCTCACCAAACAAAGAGACCCAGTACTTC
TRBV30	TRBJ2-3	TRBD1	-	CAWWTGVPTDTQYF	TGTGCCTGGTGGACAGGGGTACCGACAGATACGCAGTATTTT
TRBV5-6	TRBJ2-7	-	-	CASSFVRESSYEQYF	TGTGCCAGCAGCTTTGTTCGGGAGAGCTCCTACGAGCAGTACTTC
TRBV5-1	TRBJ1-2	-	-	CASSSRTPSYGYTF	TGCGCCAGCAGCTCGCGGACACCTAGCTATGGCTACACCTTC
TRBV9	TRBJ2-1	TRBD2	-	CASSVDGGSRYEQFF	TGTGCCAGCAGCGTAGACGGCGGGAGTAGGTATGAGCAGTTCTTC
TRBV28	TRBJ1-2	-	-	CASSFRVRANYGYTF	TGTGCCAGCAGTTTCAGGGTTCGAGCTAACTATGGCTACACCTTC
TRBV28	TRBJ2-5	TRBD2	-	CASSLTSGGPGETQYF	TGTGCCAGCAGCCTGACTAGCGGGGGGCCGGGAGAGACCCAGTACTTC
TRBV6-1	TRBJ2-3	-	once	CASSDRASVFSTDTQYF	TGTGCCAGCAGTGACAGGGCGTCGGTTTTTAGCACAGATACGCAGTATTTT
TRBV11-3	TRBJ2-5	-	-	CASSKTSQETQYF	TGTGCCAGCTCCAAGACTAGCCAAGAGACCCAGTACTTC
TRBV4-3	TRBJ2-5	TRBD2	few	CASSLLAGGKTQYF	TGCGCCAGCAGCCTTTTAGCGGGTGGGAAGACCCAGTACTTC
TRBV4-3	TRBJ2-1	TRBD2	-	CASSQTSQLAGAHNEQFF	TGCGCCAGCAGCCAAACATCCCAGCTAGCGGGGGCCCACAATGAGCAGTTCTTC
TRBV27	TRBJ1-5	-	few	CASSLRGSRQPQHF	TGTGCCAGCAGTTTGCGGGGGTCTAGGCAGCCCCAGCATTTT
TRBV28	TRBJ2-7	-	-	CASSLGDISSYEQYF	TGTGCCAGCAGTTTGGGGGACATTAGCTCCTACGAGCAGTACTTC
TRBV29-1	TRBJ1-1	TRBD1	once	CSVIRTGANTEAFF	TGCAGCGTCATTCGGACAGGGGCGAACACTGAAGCTTTCTTT
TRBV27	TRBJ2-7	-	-	CASKPFTGILNYEQYF	TGTGCCAGCAAACCCTTTACCGGGATCCTAAACTACGAGCAGTACTTC
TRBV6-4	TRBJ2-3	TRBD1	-	CASSTRQGHTDTQYF	TGTGCCAGCAGTACCCGACAGGGTCACACAGATACGCAGTATTTT
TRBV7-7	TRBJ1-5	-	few	CASSLRVGEPQHF	TGTGCTAGCAGCTTGAGGGTTGGGGAGCCCCAGCATTTT
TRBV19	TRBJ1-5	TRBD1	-	CASSKEGTGSYSNQPQHF	TGTGCCAGTAGTAAAGAGGGGACAGGGTCCTATAGCAATCAGCCCCAGCATTTT
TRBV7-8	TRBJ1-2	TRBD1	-	CASSLGTGGGPNYGYTF	TGTGCCAGCAGCCTCGGGACAGGGGGAGGACCGAACTATGGCTACACCTTC
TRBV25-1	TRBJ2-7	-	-	CASSERLGPSYEQYF	TGTGCCAGCAGTGAGCGTTTGGGGCCTAGCTACGAGCAGTACTTC
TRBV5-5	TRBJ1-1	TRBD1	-	CASTDIQGSVTEAFF	TGTGCCAGCACCGACATACAGGGGAGCGTCACTGAAGCTTTCTTT
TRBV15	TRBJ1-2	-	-	CATSRDIMGGLSLLGYTF	TGTGCCACCAGCAGAGATATTATGGGGGGGTTAAGTCTCTTGGGCTACACCTTC
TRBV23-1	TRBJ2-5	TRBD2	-	CASSQPWGRAQETQYF	TGCGCCAGCAGTCAACCATGGGGGAGGGCACAAGAGACCCAGTACTTC
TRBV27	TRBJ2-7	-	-	CASSLFYSSATASYEQYF	TGTGCCAGCAGTTTATTCTACTCAAGTGCGACAGCCTCCTACGAGCAGTACTTC
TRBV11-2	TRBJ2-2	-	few	CASSFRNTGELFF	TGTGCCAGCAGCTTCAGGAACACCGGGGAGCTGTTTTTT
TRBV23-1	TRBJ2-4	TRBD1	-	CASSRDRGDIQYF	TGCGCCAGCAGCCGGGACAGGGGGGACATTCAGTACTTC
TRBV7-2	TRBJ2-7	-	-	CASSLETAKYF	TGTGCCAGCAGCCTAGAGACAGCTAAGTACTTC